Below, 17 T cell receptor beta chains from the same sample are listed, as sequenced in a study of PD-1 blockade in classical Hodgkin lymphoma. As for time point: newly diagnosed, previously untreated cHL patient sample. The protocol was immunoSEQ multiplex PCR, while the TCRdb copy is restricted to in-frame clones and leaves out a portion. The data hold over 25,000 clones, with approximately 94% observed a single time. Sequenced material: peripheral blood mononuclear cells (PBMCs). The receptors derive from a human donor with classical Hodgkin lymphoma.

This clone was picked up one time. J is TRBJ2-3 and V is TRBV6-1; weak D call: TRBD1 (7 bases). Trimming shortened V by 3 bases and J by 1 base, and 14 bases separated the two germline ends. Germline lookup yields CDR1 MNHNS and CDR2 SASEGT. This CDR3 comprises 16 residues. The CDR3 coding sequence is TGTGCCAGCAGTGATTGGAGGGGGCCCCGCACAGATACGCAGTATTTT. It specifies CASSDWRGPRTDTQYF.

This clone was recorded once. The CDR3 reads CASSITPVFEYEQYF. The CDR3 region has the DNA TGTGCCAGTAGTATAACGCCAGTTTTTGAATACGAGCAGTACTTC. The chain joins TRBV19 to TRBJ2-7; D is ambiguous. CDR1 is LNHDA, CDR2 SQIVND, per germline (reference sequence). The CDR3 extends over 15 amino acids. Between the trimmed V and J ends, which lost 2 bases and 4 bases, there was a span of 15 bases. Supplemented by reference TRBV19 and TRBJ2-7, the full variable domain reads DGGITQSPKYLFRKEGQNVTLSCEQNLNHDAMYWYRQDPGQGLRLIYYSQIVNDFQKGDIAEGYSVSREKKESFPLTVTSAQKNPTAFYLCASSITPVFEYEQYFGPGTRLTVT.

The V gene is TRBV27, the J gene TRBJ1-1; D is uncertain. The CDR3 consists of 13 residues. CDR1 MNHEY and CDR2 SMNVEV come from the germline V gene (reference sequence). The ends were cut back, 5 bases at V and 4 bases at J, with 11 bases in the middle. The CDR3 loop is CASSLSMGTEAFF. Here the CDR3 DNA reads TGTGCCAGCAGTCTCTCGATGGGCACTGAAGCTTTCTTT.

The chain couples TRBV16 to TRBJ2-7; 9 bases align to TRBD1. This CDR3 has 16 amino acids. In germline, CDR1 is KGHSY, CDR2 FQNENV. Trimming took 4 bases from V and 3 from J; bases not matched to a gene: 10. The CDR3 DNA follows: TGTGCCAGCAGCCCACCACGGGACAGGGTCCTCTACGAGCAGTACTTC. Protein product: CASSPPRDRVLYEQYF.

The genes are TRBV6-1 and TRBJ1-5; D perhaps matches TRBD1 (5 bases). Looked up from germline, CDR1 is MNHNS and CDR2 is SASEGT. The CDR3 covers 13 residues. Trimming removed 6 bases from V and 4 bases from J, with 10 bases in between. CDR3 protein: CASRGQNNQPQHF. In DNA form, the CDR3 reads TGTGCCAGCAGGGGGCAGAATAATCAGCCCCAGCATTTT.

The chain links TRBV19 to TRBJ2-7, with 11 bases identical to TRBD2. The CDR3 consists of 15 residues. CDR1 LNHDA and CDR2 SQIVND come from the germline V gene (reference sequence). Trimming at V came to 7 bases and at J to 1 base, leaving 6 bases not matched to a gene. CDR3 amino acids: CASTEGLADSYEQYF. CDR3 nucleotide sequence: TGTGCCAGTACTGAGGGACTAGCGGATTCCTACGAGCAGTACTTC. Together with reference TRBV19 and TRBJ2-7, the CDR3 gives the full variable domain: DGGITQSPKYLFRKEGQNVTLSCEQNLNHDAMYWYRQDPGQGLRLIYYSQIVNDFQKGDIAEGYSVSREKKESFPLTVTSAQKNPTAFYLCASTEGLADSYEQYFGPGTRLTVT.

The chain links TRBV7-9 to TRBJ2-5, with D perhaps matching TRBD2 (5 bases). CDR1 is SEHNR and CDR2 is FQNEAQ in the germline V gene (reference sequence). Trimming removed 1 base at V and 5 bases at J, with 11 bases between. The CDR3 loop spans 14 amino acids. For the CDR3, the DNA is TGTGCCAGCAGCTTAGTCCGGGGTAAGGAGACCCAGTACTTC. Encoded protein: CASSLVRGKETQYF.

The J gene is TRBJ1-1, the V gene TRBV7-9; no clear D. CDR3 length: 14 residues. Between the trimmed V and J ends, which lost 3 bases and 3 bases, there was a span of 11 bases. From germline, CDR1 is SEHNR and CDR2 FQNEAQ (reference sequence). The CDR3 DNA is TGTGCCAGCAGCTTTCCCGGACGGGACACTGAAGCTTTCTTT. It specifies CASSFPGRDTEAFF.

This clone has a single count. CDR3 in amino acids: CASSSYRESSYNEQFF. CDR3 DNA sequence: TGTGCCAGCAGCTCATACAGGGAAAGCTCCTACAATGAGCAGTTCTTC. This chain joins TRBV5-8 and TRBJ2-1, with D possibly TRBD1 on 6 matching bases. The CDR3 runs 16 residues. Per germline, CDR1 SGHTS and CDR2 YDEGEE. V gave up 3 bases and J gave up 0 bases, with 13 bases separating them.

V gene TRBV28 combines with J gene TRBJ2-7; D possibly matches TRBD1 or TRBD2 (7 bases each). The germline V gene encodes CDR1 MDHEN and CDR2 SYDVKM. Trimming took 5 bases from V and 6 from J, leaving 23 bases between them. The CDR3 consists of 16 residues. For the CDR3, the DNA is TGTGCCAGCAGTCTCCCCGGCTCCAGGGGGGGAGGCGAGCAGTACTTC. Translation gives CASSLPGSRGGGEQYF.

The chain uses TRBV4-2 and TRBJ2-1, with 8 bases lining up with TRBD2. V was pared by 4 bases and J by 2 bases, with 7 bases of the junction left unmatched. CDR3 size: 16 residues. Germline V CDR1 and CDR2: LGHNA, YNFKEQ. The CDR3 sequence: CASSPPSRGAYNEQFF. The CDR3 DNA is TGTGCCAGCAGCCCCCCTTCGCGGGGGGCCTACAATGAGCAGTTCTTC.

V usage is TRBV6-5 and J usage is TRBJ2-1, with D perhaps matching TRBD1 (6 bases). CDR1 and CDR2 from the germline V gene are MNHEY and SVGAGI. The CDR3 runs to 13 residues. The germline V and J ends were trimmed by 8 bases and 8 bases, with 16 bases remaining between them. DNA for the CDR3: TGTGCCAGCCTTCCGGGACATCCCCATGAGCAGTTCTTC. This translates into CASLPGHPHEQFF.

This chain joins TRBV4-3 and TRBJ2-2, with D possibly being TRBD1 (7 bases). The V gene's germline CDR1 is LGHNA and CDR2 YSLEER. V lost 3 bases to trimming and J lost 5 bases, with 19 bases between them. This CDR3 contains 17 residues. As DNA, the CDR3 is TGCGCCAGCAGCCACCTAGTAGGACAGGCGGGAACCGGGGAGCTGTTTTTT. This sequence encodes CASSHLVGQAGTGELFF.

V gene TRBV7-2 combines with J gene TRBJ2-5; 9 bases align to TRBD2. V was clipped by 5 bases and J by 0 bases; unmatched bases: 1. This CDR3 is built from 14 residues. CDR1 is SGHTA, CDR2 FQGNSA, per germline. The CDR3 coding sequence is TGTGCCAGCAGCGGCGGGGGGGACCAAGAGACCCAGTACTTC. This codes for CASSGGGDQETQYF.

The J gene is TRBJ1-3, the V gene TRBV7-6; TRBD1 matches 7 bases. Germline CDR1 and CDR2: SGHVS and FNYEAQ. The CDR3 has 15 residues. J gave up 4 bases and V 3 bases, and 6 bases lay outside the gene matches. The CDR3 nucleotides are TGTGCCAGCAGCTTTTCGGGACAGACAGGAAACACCATATATTTT. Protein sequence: CASSFSGQTGNTIYF.

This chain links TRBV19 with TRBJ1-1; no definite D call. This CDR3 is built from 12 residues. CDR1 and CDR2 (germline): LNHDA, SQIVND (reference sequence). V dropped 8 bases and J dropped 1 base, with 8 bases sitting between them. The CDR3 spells CASSTANTEAFF. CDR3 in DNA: TGTGCCAGTTCGACCGCGAACACTGAAGCTTTCTTT.

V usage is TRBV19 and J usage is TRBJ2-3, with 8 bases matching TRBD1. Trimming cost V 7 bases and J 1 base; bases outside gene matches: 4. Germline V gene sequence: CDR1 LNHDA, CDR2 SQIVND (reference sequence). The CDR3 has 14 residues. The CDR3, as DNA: TGTGCCAGTAAACAGGGGGAGGGCACAGATACGCAGTATTTT. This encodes CASKQGEGTDTQYF.